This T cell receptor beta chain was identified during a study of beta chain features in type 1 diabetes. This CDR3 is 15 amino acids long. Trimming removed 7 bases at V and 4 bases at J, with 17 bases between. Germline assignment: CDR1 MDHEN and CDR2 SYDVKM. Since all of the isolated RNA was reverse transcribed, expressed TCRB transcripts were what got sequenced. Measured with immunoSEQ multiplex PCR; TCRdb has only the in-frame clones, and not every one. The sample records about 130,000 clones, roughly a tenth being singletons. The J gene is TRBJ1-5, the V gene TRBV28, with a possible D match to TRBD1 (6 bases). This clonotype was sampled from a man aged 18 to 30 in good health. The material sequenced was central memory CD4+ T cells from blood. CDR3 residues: CASIFSGGRNQPQHF. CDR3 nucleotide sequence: TGTGCCAGCATTTTCTCGGGGGGGCGTAATCAGCCCCAGCATTTT. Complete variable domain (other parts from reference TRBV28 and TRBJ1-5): DVKVTQSSRYLVKRTGEKVFLECVQDMDHENMFWYRQDPGLGLRLIYFSYDVKMKEKGDIPEGYSVSREKKERFSLILESASTNQTSMYLCASIFSGGRNQPQHFGDGTRLSIL.